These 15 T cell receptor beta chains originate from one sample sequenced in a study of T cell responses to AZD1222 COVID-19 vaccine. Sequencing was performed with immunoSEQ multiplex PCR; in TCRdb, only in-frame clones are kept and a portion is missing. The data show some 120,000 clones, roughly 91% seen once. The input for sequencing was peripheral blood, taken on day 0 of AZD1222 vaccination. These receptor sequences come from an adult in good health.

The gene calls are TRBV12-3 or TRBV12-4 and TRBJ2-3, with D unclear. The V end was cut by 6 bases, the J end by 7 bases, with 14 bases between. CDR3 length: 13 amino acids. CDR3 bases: TGTGCCAGCAGCCCTAACCGATGGAATACGCAGTATTTT. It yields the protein CASSPNRWNTQYF.

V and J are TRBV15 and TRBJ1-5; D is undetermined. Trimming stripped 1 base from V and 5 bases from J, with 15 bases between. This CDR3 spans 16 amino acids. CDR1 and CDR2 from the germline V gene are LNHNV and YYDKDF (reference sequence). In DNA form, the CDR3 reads TGTGCCACCAGCAGAGGGCCCACGGACGACGATCAGCCCCAGCATTTT. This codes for CATSRGPTDDDQPQHF.

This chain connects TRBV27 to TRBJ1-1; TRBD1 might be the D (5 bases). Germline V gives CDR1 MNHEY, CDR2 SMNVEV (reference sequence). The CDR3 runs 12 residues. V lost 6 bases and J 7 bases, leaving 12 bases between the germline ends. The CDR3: CASRGGGGEAFF. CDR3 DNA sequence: TGTGCCAGCAGGGGGGGTGGGGGTGAAGCTTTCTTT.

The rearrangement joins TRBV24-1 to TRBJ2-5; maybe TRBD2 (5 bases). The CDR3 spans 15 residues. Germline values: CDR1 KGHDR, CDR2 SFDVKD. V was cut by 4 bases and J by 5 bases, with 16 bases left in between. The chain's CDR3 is CATSEDRAGRETQYF. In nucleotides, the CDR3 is TGTGCCACCAGTGAGGATCGGGCGGGTCGTGAGACCCAGTACTTC.

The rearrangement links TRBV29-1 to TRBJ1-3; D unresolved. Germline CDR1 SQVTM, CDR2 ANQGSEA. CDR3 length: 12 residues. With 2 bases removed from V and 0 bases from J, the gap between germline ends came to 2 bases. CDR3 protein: CSVETSGNTIYF. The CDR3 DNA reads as TGCAGCGTTGAAACCTCTGGAAACACCATATATTTT.

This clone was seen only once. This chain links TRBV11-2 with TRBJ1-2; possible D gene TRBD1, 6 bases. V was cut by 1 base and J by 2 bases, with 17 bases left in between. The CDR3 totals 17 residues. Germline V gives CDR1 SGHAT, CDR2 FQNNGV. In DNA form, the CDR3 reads TGTGCCAGCAGCTTAGGGGGGCAGTTGGCTACCAACTATGGCTACACCTTC. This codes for CASSLGGQLATNYGYTF.

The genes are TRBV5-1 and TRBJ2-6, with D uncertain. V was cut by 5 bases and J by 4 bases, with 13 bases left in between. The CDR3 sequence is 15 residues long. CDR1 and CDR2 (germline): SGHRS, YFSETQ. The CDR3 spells CASSPRFYGANVLTF. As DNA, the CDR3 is TGCGCCAGCAGTCCGAGGTTCTACGGGGCCAACGTCCTGACTTTC.

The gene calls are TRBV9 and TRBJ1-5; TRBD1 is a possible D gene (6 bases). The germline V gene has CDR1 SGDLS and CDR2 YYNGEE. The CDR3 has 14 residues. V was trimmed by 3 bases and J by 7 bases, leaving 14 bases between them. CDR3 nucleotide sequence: TGTGCCAGCAGCGCTTCAGGGGTGGGCCAGCCCCAGCATTTT. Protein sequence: CASSASGVGQPQHF.

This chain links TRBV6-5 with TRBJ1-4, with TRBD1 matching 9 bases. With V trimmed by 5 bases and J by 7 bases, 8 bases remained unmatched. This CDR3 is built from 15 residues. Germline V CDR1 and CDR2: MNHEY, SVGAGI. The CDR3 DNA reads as TGTGCCAGCAGTAGGACAGGGGTAGTGGGTGAAAAACTGTTTTTT. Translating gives CASSRTGVVGEKLFF.

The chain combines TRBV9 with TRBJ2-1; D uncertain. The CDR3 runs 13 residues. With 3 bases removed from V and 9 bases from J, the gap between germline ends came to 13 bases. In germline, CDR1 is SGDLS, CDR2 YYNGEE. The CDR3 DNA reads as TGTGCCAGCAGCGCACACGACGATTTTGAGCAGTTCTTC. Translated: CASSAHDDFEQFF.

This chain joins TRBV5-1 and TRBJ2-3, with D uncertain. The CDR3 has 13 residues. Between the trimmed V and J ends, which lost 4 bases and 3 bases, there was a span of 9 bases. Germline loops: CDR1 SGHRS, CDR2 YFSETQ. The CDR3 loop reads CASSADFTDTQYF. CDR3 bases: TGCGCCAGCAGCGCTGATTTTACAGATACGCAGTATTTT.

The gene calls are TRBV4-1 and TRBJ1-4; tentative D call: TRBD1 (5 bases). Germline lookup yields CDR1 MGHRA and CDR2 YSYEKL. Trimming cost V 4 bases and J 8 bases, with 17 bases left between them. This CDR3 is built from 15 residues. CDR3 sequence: CASSRLDKVGEKLFF. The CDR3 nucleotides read TGCGCCAGCAGCCGTCTGGACAAGGTGGGGGAAAAACTGTTTTTT.

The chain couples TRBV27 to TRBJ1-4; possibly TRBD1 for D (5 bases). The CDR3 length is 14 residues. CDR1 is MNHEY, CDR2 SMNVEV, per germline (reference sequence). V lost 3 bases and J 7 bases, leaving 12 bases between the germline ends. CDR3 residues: CASSFREGVEKLFF. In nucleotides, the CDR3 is TGTGCCAGCAGTTTCAGGGAAGGCGTTGAAAAACTGTTTTTT. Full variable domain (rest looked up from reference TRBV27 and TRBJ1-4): EAQVTQNPRYLITVTGKKLTVTCSQNMNHEYMSWYRQDPGLGLRQIYYSMNVEVTDKGDVPEGYKVSRKEKRNFPLILESPSPNQTSLYFCASSFREGVEKLFFGSGTQLSVL.

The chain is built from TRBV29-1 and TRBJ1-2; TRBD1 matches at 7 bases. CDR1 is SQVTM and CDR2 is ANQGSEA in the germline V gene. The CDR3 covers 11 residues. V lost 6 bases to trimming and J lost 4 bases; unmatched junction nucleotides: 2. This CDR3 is CSVDRSYGYTF. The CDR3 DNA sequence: TGCAGCGTGGACAGGAGCTATGGCTACACCTTC. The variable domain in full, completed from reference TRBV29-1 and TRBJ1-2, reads SAVISQKPSRDICQRGTSLTIQCQVDSQVTMMFWYRQQPGQSLTLIATANQGSEATYESGFVIDKFPISRPNLTFSTLTVSNMSPEDSSIYLCSVDRSYGYTFGSGTRLTVV.

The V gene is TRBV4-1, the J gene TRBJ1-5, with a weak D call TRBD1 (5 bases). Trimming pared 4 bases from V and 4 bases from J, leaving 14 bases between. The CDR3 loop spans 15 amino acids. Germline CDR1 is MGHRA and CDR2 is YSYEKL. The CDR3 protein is CASSPLGGDNQPQHF. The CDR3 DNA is TGCGCCAGCAGCCCCCTGGGGGGGGATAATCAGCCCCAGCATTTT.